This T cell receptor beta chain stems from a study of T cell repertoires in cytomegalovirus infection. A single record per CDR3 protein comes from TCRdb applying MiXCR to the reads. Of approximately 240,000 distinct CDR3 sequences listed, around an eighth are singletons. Looked up from germline, CDR1 is MDHEN and CDR2 is SYDVKM. This CDR3 region has 13 residues. The ends were cut back, 3 bases at V and 6 bases at J, with 9 bases in the middle. Study-wide points: HLA-C-restricted CMV-specific TCR beta clonotypes were dominant in the ex vivo response.

This clonotype was detected a few times. What it binds is unknown. The sample comprised PBMCs. The receptor was isolated from a human donor in good health (CMV status not recorded). Some clones in this sample may be carry-over from other donors' samples. The chain uses TRBV28 and TRBJ2-1; D may be TRBD2 (5 bases). The chain's CDR3 is CASSLVGINEQFF. The DNA for the CDR3 is TGTGCCAGCAGTTTGGTCGGGATCAATGAGCAGTTCTTC.